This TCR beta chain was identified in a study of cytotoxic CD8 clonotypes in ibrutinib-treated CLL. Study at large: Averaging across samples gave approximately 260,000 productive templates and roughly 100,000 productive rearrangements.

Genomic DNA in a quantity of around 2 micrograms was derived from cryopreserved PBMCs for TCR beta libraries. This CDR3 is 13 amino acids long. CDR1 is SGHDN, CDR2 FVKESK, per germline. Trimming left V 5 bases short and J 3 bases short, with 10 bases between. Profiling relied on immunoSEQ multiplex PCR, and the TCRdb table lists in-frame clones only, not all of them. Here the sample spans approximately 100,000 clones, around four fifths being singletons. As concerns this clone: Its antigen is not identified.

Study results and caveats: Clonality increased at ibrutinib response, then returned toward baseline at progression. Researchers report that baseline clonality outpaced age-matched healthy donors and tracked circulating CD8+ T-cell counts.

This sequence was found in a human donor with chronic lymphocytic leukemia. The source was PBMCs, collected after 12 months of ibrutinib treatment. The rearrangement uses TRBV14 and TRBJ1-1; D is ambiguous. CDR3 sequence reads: CASSLNLDTEAFF. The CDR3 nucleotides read TGTGCCAGCAGCTTGAACCTAGACACTGAAGCTTTCTTT.